This is a list of T cell receptor beta chains from one sample in a study of cytomegalovirus exposure and HLA in healthy donors. Generated by immunoSEQ multiplex PCR, the TCRdb table keeps only in-frame clones and is missing some. The sample contains roughly 120,000 clones, around 80% of which appear only once. Sequencing used PBMCs. Receptors were obtained from a young man in good health and CMV-seropositive. The CDR3 runs from the conserved cysteine through the conserved F or W. Fields, in order: D gene, J gene, clone size, V gene, CDR3 protein, CDR3 DNA. The D gene is left open where the match is weak. A row's size may be missing; if present it is once, few, many or a size class.

D gene: TRBD1; J gene: TRBJ2-1; clone size: -; V gene: TRBV15; CDR3 protein: CATSRDRLYNEQFF; CDR3 DNA: TGTGCCACCAGCAGGGACAGGCTGTACAATGAGCAGTTCTTC
D gene: -; J gene: TRBJ2-7; clone size: -; V gene: TRBV29-1; CDR3 protein: CSAMTGEGEQYF; CDR3 DNA: TGCAGCGCTATGACAGGGGAGGGAGAGCAGTACTTC
D gene: TRBD1; J gene: TRBJ1-5; clone size: -; V gene: TRBV7-9; CDR3 protein: CASSQQGNQPQHF; CDR3 DNA: TGTGCCAGCAGCCAACAGGGGAATCAGCCCCAGCATTTT
D gene: TRBD1; J gene: TRBJ1-5; clone size: -; V gene: TRBV10-3; CDR3 protein: CAITADRAQPQHF; CDR3 DNA: TGTGCCATCACCGCGGACAGGGCACAGCCCCAGCATTTT
D gene: -; J gene: TRBJ1-2; clone size: -; V gene: TRBV19; CDR3 protein: CASSMGLAGPNYGYTF; CDR3 DNA: TGTGCCAGTAGTATGGGCCTTGCAGGCCCAAACTATGGCTACACCTTC
D gene: TRBD2; J gene: TRBJ2-7; clone size: few; V gene: TRBV7-2; CDR3 protein: CASSLRVSGRGYEQYF; CDR3 DNA: TGTGCCAGCAGCTTAAGAGTCAGCGGGAGGGGTTACGAGCAGTACTTC
D gene: TRBD1; J gene: TRBJ2-1; clone size: -; V gene: TRBV5-6; CDR3 protein: CASSLIQDRGYNEQFF; CDR3 DNA: TGTGCCAGCAGCTTGATCCAGGACAGGGGCTACAATGAGCAGTTCTTC
D gene: TRBD1; J gene: TRBJ1-2; clone size: once; V gene: TRBV6-1; CDR3 protein: CASSAQQGDYGYTF; CDR3 DNA: TGTGCCAGCAGTGCCCAACAGGGGGACTATGGCTACACCTTC
D gene: TRBD1; J gene: TRBJ2-2; clone size: -; V gene: TRBV19; CDR3 protein: CASSSDRGTGELFF; CDR3 DNA: TGTGCCAGTAGTTCAGACAGGGGTACCGGGGAGCTGTTTTTT
D gene: -; J gene: TRBJ2-5; clone size: -; V gene: TRBV19; CDR3 protein: CASGGGGTQYF; CDR3 DNA: TGTGCCAGTGGTGGGGGAGGGACCCAGTACTTC
D gene: -; J gene: TRBJ2-1; clone size: few; V gene: TRBV7-9; CDR3 protein: CASSLGGAGGPYNEQFF; CDR3 DNA: TGTGCCAGCAGCTTGGGAGGAGCCGGCGGTCCCTACAATGAGCAGTTCTTC
D gene: TRBD1; J gene: TRBJ2-7; clone size: few; V gene: TRBV9; CDR3 protein: CASSVDIGTASYEQYF; CDR3 DNA: TGTGCCAGCAGCGTAGATATCGGGACAGCATCCTACGAGCAGTACTTC
D gene: -; J gene: TRBJ2-1; clone size: -; V gene: TRBV7-2; CDR3 protein: CASSLALQGDEQFF; CDR3 DNA: TGTGCCAGCAGCTTAGCGCTTCAAGGGGATGAGCAGTTCTTC
D gene: -; J gene: TRBJ2-3; clone size: -; V gene: TRBV5-1; CDR3 protein: CASSLEAGGEYTQYF; CDR3 DNA: TGCGCCAGCAGCTTGGAAGCGGGCGGGGAATATACGCAGTATTTT
D gene: -; J gene: TRBJ2-7; clone size: -; V gene: TRBV4-1; CDR3 protein: CASSQKGGGTQYF; CDR3 DNA: TGCGCCAGCAGTCAAAAGGGGGGAGGGACGCAGTACTTC
D gene: TRBD1; J gene: TRBJ1-1; clone size: -; V gene: TRBV10-3; CDR3 protein: CAISPGTGDRDTEAFF; CDR3 DNA: TGTGCCATCAGCCCAGGGACAGGGGATAGGGACACTGAAGCTTTCTTT
D gene: TRBD2; J gene: TRBJ2-5; clone size: -; V gene: TRBV7-9; CDR3 protein: CSSSLGGLAGPETQYF; CDR3 DNA: TGTTCCAGCAGCTTAGGAGGACTAGCGGGACCAGAGACCCAGTACTTC
D gene: TRBD1; J gene: TRBJ2-7; clone size: -; V gene: TRBV10-2; CDR3 protein: CASSDWVGQGMIDEQYF; CDR3 DNA: TGCGCCAGCAGTGACTGGGTAGGACAGGGAATGATAGACGAGCAGTACTTC
D gene: -; J gene: TRBJ2-7; clone size: -; V gene: TRBV28; CDR3 protein: CASSLRAGLTAYEQYF; CDR3 DNA: TGTGCCAGCAGCCTTCGCGCCGGACTGACGGCCTACGAGCAGTACTTC
D gene: TRBD1; J gene: TRBJ1-3; clone size: few; V gene: TRBV5-6; CDR3 protein: CASSPGQVTGNTIYF; CDR3 DNA: TGTGCCAGCAGCCCAGGACAGGTCACAGGAAACACCATATATTTT
D gene: TRBD1; J gene: TRBJ2-5; clone size: -; V gene: TRBV9; CDR3 protein: CASNRQGFGETQYF; CDR3 DNA: TGTGCCAGCAACCGACAGGGGTTTGGGGAGACCCAGTACTTC
D gene: -; J gene: TRBJ2-3; clone size: -; V gene: TRBV30; CDR3 protein: CACRLAHADTQYF; CDR3 DNA: TGTGCCTGTCGCCTAGCCCACGCGGATACGCAGTATTTT
D gene: -; J gene: TRBJ2-2; clone size: -; V gene: TRBV18; CDR3 protein: CASSPENAGELFF; CDR3 DNA: TGTGCCAGCTCACCGGAGAACGCCGGGGAGCTGTTTTTT
D gene: -; J gene: TRBJ2-1; clone size: -; V gene: TRBV13; CDR3 protein: CASSLVLGLAYNEQFF; CDR3 DNA: TGTGCCAGCAGCTTAGTACTAGGGCTGGCCTACAATGAGCAGTTCTTC
D gene: TRBD1; J gene: TRBJ2-5; clone size: -; V gene: TRBV7-2; CDR3 protein: CASSSGQGGRQETQYF; CDR3 DNA: TGTGCCAGCAGCTCCGGACAGGGAGGAAGACAAGAGACCCAGTACTTC
D gene: -; J gene: TRBJ2-7; clone size: -; V gene: TRBV5-6; CDR3 protein: CASSLAPTGLISWYDF; CDR3 DNA: TGTGCCAGCAGCTTGGCCCCGACAGGTCTGATTTCTTGGTACGACTTC
D gene: -; J gene: TRBJ2-1; clone size: once; V gene: TRBV7-9; CDR3 protein: CASIPGGAGEQFF; CDR3 DNA: TGTGCCAGCATCCCAGGCGGGGCAGGTGAGCAGTTCTTC
D gene: TRBD2; J gene: TRBJ2-2; clone size: once; V gene: TRBV2; CDR3 protein: CASQSSGSSGELFF; CDR3 DNA: TGTGCCAGTCAGTCTAGCGGGAGCTCAGGGGAGCTGTTTTTT
D gene: -; J gene: TRBJ1-1; clone size: -; V gene: TRBV25-1; CDR3 protein: CASSIGVGAFF; CDR3 DNA: TGTGCCAGCAGTATAGGGGTAGGAGCTTTCTTT
D gene: -; J gene: TRBJ2-3; clone size: few; V gene: TRBV11-2; CDR3 protein: CASSSQRPTDTQYF; CDR3 DNA: TGTGCCAGCAGCTCACAGAGACCCACAGATACGCAGTATTTT